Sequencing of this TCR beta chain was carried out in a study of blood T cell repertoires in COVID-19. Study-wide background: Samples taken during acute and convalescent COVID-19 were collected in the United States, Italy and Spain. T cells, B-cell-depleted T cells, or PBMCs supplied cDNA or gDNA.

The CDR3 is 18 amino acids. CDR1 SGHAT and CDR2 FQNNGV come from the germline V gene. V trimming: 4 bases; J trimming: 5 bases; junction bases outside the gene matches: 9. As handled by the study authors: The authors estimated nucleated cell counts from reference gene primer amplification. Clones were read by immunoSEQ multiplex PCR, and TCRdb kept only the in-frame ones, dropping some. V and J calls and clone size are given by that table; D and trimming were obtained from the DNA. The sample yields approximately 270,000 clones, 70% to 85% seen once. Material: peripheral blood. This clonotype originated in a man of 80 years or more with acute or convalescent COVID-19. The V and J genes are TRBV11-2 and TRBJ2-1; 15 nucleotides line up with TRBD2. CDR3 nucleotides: TGTGCCAGCAGCTCGGGACTAGCGGGAGGTGGTAGGAACAATGAGCAGTTCTTC. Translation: CASSSGLAGGGRNNEQFF.